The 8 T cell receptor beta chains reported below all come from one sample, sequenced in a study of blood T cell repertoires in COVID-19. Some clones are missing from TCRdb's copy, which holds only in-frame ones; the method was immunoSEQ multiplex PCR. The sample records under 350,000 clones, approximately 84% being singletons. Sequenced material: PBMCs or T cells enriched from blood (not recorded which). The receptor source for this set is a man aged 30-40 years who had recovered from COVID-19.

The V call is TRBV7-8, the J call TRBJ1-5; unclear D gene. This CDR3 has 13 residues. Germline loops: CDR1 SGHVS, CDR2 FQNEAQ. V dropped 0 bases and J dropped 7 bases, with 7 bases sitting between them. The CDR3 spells CASSLAPRQPQHF. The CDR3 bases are TGTGCCAGCAGCTTAGCGCCCCGGCAGCCCCAGCATTTT. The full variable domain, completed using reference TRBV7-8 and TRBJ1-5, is GAGVSQSPRYKVAKRGQDVALRCDPISGHVSLFWYQQALGQGPEFLTYFQNEAQLDKSGLPSDRFFAERPEGSVSTLKIQRTQQEDSAVYLCASSLAPRQPQHFGDGTRLSIL.

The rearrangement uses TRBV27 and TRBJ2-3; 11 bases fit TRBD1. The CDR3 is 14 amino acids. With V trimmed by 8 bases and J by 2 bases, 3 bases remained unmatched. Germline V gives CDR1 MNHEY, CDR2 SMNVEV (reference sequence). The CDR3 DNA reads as TGTGCCAGCCTGGACAGGGGGCCCACAGATACGCAGTATTTT. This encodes CASLDRGPTDTQYF.

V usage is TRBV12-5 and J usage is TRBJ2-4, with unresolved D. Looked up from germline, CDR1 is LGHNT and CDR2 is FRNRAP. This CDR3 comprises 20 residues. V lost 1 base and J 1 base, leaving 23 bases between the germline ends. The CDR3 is CASGLAPFLALGRAKNIQYF. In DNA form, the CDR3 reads TGTGCTAGTGGTTTGGCACCCTTCCTTGCGCTAGGTCGCGCCAAAAACATTCAGTACTTC.

CDR3 coding DNA: TGTGCCAGCAGCCAAGGCCCGCCGGGGGTTTCACCCCTCCACTTT. This translates into CASSQGPPGVSPLHF. V and J are TRBV3-1 (or the pseudogene TRBV3-2) and TRBJ1-6; D perhaps matches TRBD1 (5 bases). The CDR3 is 15 residues long. Germline V gene sequence: CDR1 LGHDT, CDR2 YNNKEL (reference sequence). Trimming stripped 1 base from V and 9 bases from J, with 13 bases between.

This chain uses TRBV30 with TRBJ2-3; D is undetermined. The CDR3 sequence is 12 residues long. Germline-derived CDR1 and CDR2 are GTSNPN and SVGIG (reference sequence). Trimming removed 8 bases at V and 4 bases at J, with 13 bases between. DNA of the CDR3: TGTGCCCTGTCCTGGAGTCCAGATACGCAGTATTTT. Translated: CALSWSPDTQYF.

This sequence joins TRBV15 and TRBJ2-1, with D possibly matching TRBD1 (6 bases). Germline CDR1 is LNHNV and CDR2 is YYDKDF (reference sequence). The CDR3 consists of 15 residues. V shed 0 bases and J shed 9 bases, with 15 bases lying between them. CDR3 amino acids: CATSRDVQGSGEQFF. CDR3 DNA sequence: TGTGCCACCAGCAGAGATGTCCAGGGGAGCGGTGAGCAGTTCTTC.

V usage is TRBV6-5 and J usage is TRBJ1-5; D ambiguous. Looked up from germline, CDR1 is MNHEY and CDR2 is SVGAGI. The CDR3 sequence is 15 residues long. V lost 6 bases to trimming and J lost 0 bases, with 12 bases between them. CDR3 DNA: TGTGCCAGCAGCTCTCGAGCTTATAGCAATCAGCCCCAGCATTTT. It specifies CASSSRAYSNQPQHF.

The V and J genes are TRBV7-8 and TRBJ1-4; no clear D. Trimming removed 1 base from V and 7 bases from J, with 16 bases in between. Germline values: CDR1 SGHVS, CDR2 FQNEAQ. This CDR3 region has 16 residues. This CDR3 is CASSLGLGGRGEKLFF. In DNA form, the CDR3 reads TGTGCCAGCAGCTTAGGGCTGGGCGGCCGGGGTGAAAAACTGTTTTTT.